A single sample is the source of the 15 T cell receptor beta chains below, sequenced in a study of OX40 agonist ivuxolimab in advanced cancers. Produced via immunoSEQ multiplex PCR; TCRdb's table is partial and in-frame only. The sample has tens of thousands of clones; around 90% are singletons. Sequenced material: CD4+ or CD8+ T cells sorted from blood, taken in a trial of the OX40 agonist ivuxolimab. Receptor source: an adult with an advanced solid tumor such as melanoma, head and neck, liver or kidney cancer.

In its sample, this clone was seen once. This rearrangement joins TRBV21-1 to TRBJ2-6; the table gives TRBD1 as D, unverified against the DNA. TRBV21-1 is a pseudogene segment. This CDR3 contains 21 residues. The CDR3 sequence is CASSKRTGGFAVRGGANVLTF. CDR3 nucleotides: TGTGCCAGCAGCAAAAGGACAGGGGGCTTCGCCGTCCGAGGTGGGGCCAACGTCCTGACTTTC.

The J gene is TRBJ2-5, the V gene TRBV11-1; TRBD1 matches at 8 bases. Per germline, CDR1 SGHAT and CDR2 FQDESV (reference sequence). The trim removed 11 bases at V and 5 bases at J, leaving 13 bases unmatched. The CDR3 consists of 14 residues. CDR3 DNA sequence: TGTGCCTCCCGATCGCAGGGGGCGGGGGAGACCCAGTACTTC. Residues: CASRSQGAGETQYF.

The chain links TRBV19 to TRBJ2-5; D might be TRBD1 (5 bases). V dropped 3 bases and J dropped 1 base, with 9 bases sitting between them. CDR3 length: 14 residues. Germline-derived CDR1 and CDR2 are LNHDA and SQIVND (reference sequence). The CDR3 region is CASSIWGPQETQYF. CDR3 nucleotides: TGTGCCAGTAGTATCTGGGGCCCCCAAGAGACCCAGTACTTC.

The chain recombines TRBV19 with TRBJ1-1; no firm D call. CDR3 length: 14 residues. V gave up 2 bases and J gave up 6 bases, with 13 bases separating them. Germline CDR1 and CDR2: LNHDA and SQIVND (reference sequence). CDR3 sequence (DNA): TGTGCCAGTAGTATAAGTAATCGGGGAGCTGAAGCTTTCTTT. It encodes CASSISNRGAEAFF.

The chain uses TRBV29-1 and TRBJ2-3; D unclear. CDR1 and CDR2 (germline): SQVTM, ANQGSEA. V gave up 4 bases and J gave up 4 bases, with 9 bases separating them. The CDR3 sequence is 12 residues long. The chain's CDR3 is CSVGSYADTQYF. In DNA, the CDR3 is TGCAGCGTTGGCAGCTATGCAGATACGCAGTATTTT.

In DNA, the CDR3 is TGTGCCAGCAGTTTAGGGCTCTTGTCTTCTGGGGCCAACGTCCTGACTTTC. Its protein is CASSLGLLSSGANVLTF. The rearrangement links TRBV28 to TRBJ2-6, with D hard to call. The CDR3 sequence is 17 residues long. Deletions cut 2 bases from V and 1 base from J, with 12 bases between. From germline, CDR1 is MDHEN and CDR2 SYDVKM. The whole variable domain, filled in from reference TRBV28 and TRBJ2-6, reads DVKVTQSSRYLVKRTGEKVFLECVQDMDHENMFWYRQDPGLGLRLIYFSYDVKMKEKGDIPEGYSVSREKKERFSLILESASTNQTSMYLCASSLGLLSSGANVLTFGAGSRLTVL.

J is TRBJ2-5 and V is TRBV11-3; D is unresolved. The CDR3 spans 12 residues. In germline, CDR1 is SGHNT, CDR2 YENEEA. V lost 3 bases to trimming and J lost 5 bases, with 7 bases between them. The CDR3 loop reads CASSFYRETQYF. CDR3 bases: TGTGCCAGCAGCTTCTATAGGGAGACCCAGTACTTC.

The chain couples TRBV5-4 to TRBJ2-3, with 13 bases that match TRBD2. The CDR3 is 17 amino acids. Trimming at V came to 4 bases and at J to 6 bases, leaving 11 bases not matched to a gene. Germline values: CDR1 SGHNT, CDR2 YYREEE (reference sequence). The CDR3 DNA sequence: TGTGCCAGCAGCCCTAGACTAGCGGGAGGCACAGGGGATACGCAGTATTTT. This sequence encodes CASSPRLAGGTGDTQYF.

This chain uses TRBV4-3 with TRBJ1-2; 10 nucleotides align to TRBD1. The germline V gene has CDR1 LGHNA and CDR2 YSLEER. Trimming removed 5 bases from V and 5 bases from J; junction bases left unmatched: 8. The CDR3 consists of 15 residues. CDR3 in DNA: TGCGCCAGCAGCACCTCAGACAGGGGGCATTATGGCTACACCTTC. Amino acids: CASSTSDRGHYGYTF.

The rearrangement uses TRBV7-3 and TRBJ2-7, with D unresolved. Trimming cost V 3 bases and J 2 bases, with 14 bases left between them. Per germline, CDR1 SGHTA and CDR2 FQGTGA. The CDR3 is 15 residues long. In nucleotides, the CDR3 is TGTGCCAGCAGCTTGAACTCCGGGCCCGCCTACGAGCAGTACTTC. Its protein is CASSLNSGPAYEQYF.

Note on this clone: Germline and junction disagree at one end, which may indicate a read error. The rearrangement joins TRBV2 to TRBJ2-7, with TRBD1 matching over 9 bases. This CDR3 contains 15 residues. The germline V gene has CDR1 SNHLY and CDR2 FYNNEI. The CDR3 loop is CASSLQGANSFEQYF. DNA for the CDR3: TGTGCCAGCAGCCTACAGGGGGCAAATTCCTTCGAGCAGTACTTC.

The rearrangement uses TRBV11-3 and TRBJ1-3; no clear D. The germline V gene encodes CDR1 SGHNT and CDR2 YENEEA. V lost 0 bases, J lost 0 bases, and 6 bases lay in between. This CDR3 has 15 residues. The CDR3 bases are TGTGCCAGCAGCTTAGATTACCGCTCTGGAAACACCATATATTTT. Encoded protein: CASSLDYRSGNTIYF.

The chain links TRBV19 to TRBJ2-7, with 9 bases aligning to TRBD2. CDR3 size: 15 residues. Germline assignment: CDR1 LNHDA and CDR2 SQIVND (reference sequence). The trim removed 7 bases at V and 2 bases at J, leaving 9 bases unmatched. The CDR3 DNA reads TGTGCCAGTAAAAGGCGGCGGGAGGGCGCCTACGAGCAGTACTTC. Its translation is CASKRRREGAYEQYF.

V is TRBV7-9 and J is TRBJ2-7, with D perhaps TRBD2 (6 bases). The CDR3 is 14 residues long. Germline-derived CDR1 and CDR2 are SEHNR and FQNEAQ (reference sequence). V was shortened by 3 bases and J by 6 bases, with 15 bases between the two germline ends. Here the CDR3 reads CASSFSGLGGEQYF. In nucleotides, the CDR3 is TGTGCCAGCAGCTTTTCGGGACTCGGGGGCGAGCAGTACTTC.

This chain joins TRBV7-8 and TRBJ1-1; TRBD1 is a possible D gene (6 bases). The CDR3 has 14 residues. V was pared by 1 base and J by 2 bases, with 8 bases between. From germline, CDR1 is SGHVS and CDR2 FQNEAQ. The CDR3 nucleotides are TGTGCCAGCAGCTTAGAGGGGGATAACACTGAAGCTTTCTTT. Its protein is CASSLEGDNTEAFF.